This T cell receptor (beta chain) was captured by sequencing in a study of cytomegalovirus exposure and HLA in healthy donors. 13 Jbeta primers and 60 Vbeta primers were used for the PCR. Profiling relied on immunoSEQ multiplex PCR, and the TCRdb table lists in-frame clones only, not all of them. There are 230,000 or so clones in the sample; 80% to 95% occur only once, and roughly 1.6% lies in the top ten. The table lists this clone with a few counts. This CDR3 has 15 residues. Per germline, CDR1 LNHNV and CDR2 YYDKDF (reference sequence). V shed 4 bases and J 7 bases; nucleotides not matched to a gene: 8.

Material for sequencing was PBMCs. The chain joins TRBV15 to TRBJ2-2, with 8 bases fitting TRBD2. This receptor was taken from a girl aged 2 to 10 in good health and CMV-seronegative. In DNA form, the CDR3 reads TGTGCCACCAGCACGGTCGGGGGGGTCGGCGGGGAGCTGTTTTTT. This encodes CATSTVGGVGGELFF.